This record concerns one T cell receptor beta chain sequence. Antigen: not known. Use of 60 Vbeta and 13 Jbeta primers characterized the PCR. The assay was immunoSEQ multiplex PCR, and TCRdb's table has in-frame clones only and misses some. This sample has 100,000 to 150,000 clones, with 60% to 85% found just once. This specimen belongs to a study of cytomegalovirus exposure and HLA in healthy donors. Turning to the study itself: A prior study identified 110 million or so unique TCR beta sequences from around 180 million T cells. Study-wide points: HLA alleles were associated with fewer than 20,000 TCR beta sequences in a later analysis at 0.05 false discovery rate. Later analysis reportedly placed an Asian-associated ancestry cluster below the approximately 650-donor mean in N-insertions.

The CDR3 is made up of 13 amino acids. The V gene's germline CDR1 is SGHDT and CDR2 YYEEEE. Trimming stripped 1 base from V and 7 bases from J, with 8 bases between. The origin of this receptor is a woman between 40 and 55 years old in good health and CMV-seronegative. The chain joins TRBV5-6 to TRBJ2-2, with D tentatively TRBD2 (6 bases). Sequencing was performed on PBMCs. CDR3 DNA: TGTGCCAGCAGCTTGAGAGCGGGCGGGGAGCTGTTTTTT. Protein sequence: CASSLRAGGELFF.